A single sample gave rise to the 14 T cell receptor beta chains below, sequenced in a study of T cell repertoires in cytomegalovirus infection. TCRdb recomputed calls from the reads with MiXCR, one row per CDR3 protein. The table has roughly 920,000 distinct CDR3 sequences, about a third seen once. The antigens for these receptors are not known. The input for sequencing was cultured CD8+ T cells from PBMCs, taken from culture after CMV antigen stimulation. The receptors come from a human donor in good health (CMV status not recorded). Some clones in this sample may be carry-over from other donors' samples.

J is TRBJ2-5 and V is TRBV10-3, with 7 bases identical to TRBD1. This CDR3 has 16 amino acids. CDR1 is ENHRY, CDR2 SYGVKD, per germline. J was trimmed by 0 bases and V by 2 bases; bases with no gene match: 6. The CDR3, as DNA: TGTGCCATCAGTGAGGAGGGACAGATGCACCAAGAGACCCAGTACTTC. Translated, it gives CAISEEGQMHQETQYF.

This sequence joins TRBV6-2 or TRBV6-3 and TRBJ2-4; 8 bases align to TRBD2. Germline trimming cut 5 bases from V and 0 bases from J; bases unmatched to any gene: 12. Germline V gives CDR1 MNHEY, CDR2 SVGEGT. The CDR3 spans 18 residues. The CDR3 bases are TGTGCCAGCAGTCAAGCAGCGGGGGCGAGGCTAGCCAAAAACATTCAGTACTTC. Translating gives CASSQAAGARLAKNIQYF.

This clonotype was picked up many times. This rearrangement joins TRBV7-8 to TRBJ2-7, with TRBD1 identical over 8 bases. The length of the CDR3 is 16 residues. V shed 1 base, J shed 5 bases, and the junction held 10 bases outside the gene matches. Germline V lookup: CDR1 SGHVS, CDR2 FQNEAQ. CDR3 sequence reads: CASSLGGAGGIDEQYV. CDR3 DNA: TGTGCCAGCAGCTTAGGGGGGGCAGGGGGCATCGACGAGCAGTACGTC.

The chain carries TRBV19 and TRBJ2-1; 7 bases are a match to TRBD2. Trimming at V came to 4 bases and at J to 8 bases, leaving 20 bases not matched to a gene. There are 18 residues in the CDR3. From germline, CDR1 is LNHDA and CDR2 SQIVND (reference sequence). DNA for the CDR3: TGTGCCAGTAGTACCTCCACTCCTGGGTGGGGGGGACTCCATGAGCAGTTCTTC. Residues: CASSTSTPGWGGLHEQFF.

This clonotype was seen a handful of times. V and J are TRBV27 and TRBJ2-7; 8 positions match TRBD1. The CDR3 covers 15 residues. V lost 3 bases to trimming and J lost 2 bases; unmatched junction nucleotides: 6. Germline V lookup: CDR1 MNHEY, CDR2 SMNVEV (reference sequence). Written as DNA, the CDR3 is TGTGCCAGCAGTTTTTCGGCGACAGGGGCCTACGAGCAGTACTTC. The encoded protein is CASSFSATGAYEQYF.

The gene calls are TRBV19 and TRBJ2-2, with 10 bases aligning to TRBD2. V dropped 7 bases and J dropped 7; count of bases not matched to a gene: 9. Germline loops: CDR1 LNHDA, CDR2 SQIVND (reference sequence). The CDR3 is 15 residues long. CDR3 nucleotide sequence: TGTGCCAGTATACAGCGGGGGGGCCCGGGCGGGGAGCTGTTTTTT. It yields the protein CASIQRGGPGGELFF.

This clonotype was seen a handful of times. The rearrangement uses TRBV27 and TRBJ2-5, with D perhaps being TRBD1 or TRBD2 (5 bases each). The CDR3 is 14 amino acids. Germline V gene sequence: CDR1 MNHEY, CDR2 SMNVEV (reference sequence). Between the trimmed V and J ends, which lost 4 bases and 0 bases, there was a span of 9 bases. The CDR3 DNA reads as TGTGCCAGCAGTTCATTGGGGGACCAAGAGACCCAGTACTTC. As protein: CASSSLGDQETQYF.

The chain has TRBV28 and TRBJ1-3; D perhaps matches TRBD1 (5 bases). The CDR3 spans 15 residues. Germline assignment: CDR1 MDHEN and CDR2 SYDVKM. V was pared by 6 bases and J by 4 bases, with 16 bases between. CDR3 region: CASRHFKGSGNTIYF. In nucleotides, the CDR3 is TGTGCCAGCAGGCACTTTAAGGGGTCAGGAAACACCATATATTTT.

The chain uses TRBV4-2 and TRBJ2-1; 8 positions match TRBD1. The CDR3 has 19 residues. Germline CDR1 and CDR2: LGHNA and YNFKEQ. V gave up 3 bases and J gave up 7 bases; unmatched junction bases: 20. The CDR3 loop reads CASSHLPVGRGHAGNEQFF. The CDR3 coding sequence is TGTGCCAGCAGCCATCTCCCTGTGGGCAGGGGGCACGCAGGAAATGAGCAGTTCTTC.

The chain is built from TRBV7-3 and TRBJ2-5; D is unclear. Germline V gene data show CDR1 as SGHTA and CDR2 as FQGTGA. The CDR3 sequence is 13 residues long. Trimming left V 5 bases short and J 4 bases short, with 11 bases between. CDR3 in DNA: TGTGCCAGCAGCCATTCCGCGACAGAGACCCAGTACTTC. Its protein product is CASSHSATETQYF. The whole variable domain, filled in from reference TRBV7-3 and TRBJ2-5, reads GAGVSQTPSNKVTEKGKYVELRCDPISGHTALYWYRQSLGQGPEFLIYFQGTGAADDSGLPNDRFFAVRPEGSVSTLKIQRTERGDSAVYLCASSHSATETQYFGPGTRLLVL.

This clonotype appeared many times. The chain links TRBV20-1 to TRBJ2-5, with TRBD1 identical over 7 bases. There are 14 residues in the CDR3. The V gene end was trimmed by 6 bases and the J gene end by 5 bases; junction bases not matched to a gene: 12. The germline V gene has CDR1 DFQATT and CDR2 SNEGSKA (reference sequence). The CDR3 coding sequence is TGCAGTGCACCTAACAGGGGCGTAAGGGAGACCCAGTACTTC. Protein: CSAPNRGVRETQYF.

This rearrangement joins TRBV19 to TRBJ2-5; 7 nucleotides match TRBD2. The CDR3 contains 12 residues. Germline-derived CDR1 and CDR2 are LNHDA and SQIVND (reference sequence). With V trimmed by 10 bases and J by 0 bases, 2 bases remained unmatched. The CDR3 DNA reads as TGTGCCAATGGGGGGGACCAAGAGACCCAGTACTTC. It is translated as CANGGDQETQYF.

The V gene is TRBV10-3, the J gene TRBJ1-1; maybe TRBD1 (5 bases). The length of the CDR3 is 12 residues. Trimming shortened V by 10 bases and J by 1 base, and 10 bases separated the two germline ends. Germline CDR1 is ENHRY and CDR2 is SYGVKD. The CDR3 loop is CASDQGNTEAFF. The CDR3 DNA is TGTGCCAGTGACCAGGGGAACACTGAAGCTTTCTTT.

CDR3 region: CASSFWQGGIGTDTQYF. CDR3 in DNA: TGTGCCAGCAGTTTTTGGCAGGGAGGTATCGGCACAGATACGCAGTATTTT. The V gene is TRBV28, the J gene TRBJ2-3; weak D call: TRBD2 (6 bases). V was cut by 3 bases and J by 1 base, with 17 bases left in between. Germline V gives CDR1 MDHEN, CDR2 SYDVKM. The CDR3 contains 17 residues. Looking up the rest from reference TRBV28 and TRBJ2-3 gives the full variable domain: DVKVTQSSRYLVKRTGEKVFLECVQDMDHENMFWYRQDPGLGLRLIYFSYDVKMKEKGDIPEGYSVSREKKERFSLILESASTNQTSMYLCASSFWQGGIGTDTQYFGPGTRLTVL.